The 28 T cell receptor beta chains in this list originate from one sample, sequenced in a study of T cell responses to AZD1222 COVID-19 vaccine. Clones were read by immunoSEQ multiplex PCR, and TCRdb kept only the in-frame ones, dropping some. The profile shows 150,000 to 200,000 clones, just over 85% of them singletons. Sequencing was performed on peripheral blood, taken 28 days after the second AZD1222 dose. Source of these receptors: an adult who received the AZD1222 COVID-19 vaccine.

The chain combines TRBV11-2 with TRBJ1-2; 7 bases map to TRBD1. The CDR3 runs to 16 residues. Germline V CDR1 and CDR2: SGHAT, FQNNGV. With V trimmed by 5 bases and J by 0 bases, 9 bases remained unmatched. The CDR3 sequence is CASSPQSGTANYGYTF. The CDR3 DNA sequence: TGTGCCAGCAGCCCTCAAAGCGGGACAGCTAACTATGGCTACACCTTC.

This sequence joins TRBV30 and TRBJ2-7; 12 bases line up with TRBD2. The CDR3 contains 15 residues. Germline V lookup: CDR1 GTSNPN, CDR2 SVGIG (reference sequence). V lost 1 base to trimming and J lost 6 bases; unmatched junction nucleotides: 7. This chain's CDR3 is CAWSAASGGAGEQYF. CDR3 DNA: TGTGCCTGGAGTGCGGCTAGCGGGGGGGCGGGCGAGCAGTACTTC.

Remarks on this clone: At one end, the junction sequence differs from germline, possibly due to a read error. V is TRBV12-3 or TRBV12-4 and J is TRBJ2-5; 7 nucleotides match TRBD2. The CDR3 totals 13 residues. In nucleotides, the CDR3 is TGTGCCAGCAGTCTAGCGGTCCAAGAGACCCAGTACTTC. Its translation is CASSLAVQETQYF.

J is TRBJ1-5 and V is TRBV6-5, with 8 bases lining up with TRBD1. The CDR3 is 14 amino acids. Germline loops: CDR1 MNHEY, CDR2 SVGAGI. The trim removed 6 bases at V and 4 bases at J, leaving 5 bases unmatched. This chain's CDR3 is CASSTGGGNQPQHF. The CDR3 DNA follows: TGTGCCAGCAGCACAGGGGGTGGTAATCAGCCCCAGCATTTT.

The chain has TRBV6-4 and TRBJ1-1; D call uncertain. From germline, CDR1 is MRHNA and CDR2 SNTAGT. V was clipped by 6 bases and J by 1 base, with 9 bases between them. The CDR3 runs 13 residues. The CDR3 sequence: CASRQTANTEAFF. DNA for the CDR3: TGTGCCAGCAGACAAACAGCGAACACTGAAGCTTTCTTT.

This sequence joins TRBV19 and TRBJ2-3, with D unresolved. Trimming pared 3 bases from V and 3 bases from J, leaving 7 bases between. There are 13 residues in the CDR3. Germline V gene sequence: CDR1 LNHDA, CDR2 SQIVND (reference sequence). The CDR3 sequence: CASSMSGTDTQYF. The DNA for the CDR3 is TGTGCCAGTAGTATGTCCGGGACAGATACGCAGTATTTT.

The CDR3 here is CASSLEGGEMLGYTF. The CDR3 region has the DNA TGTGCCAGCAGCTTAGAAGGGGGGGAAATGCTTGGCTACACCTTC. The genes are TRBV7-2 and TRBJ1-2, with D possibly being TRBD1 (6 bases). V dropped 1 base and J dropped 7 bases, with 16 bases sitting between them. This CDR3 has 15 residues. The germline V gene has CDR1 SGHTA and CDR2 FQGNSA.

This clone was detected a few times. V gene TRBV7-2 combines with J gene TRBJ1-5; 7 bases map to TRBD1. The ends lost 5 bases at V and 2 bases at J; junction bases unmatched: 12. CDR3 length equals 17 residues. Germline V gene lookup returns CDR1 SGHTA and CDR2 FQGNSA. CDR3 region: CASSHRQGEGGNQPQHF. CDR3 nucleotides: TGTGCCAGCAGCCATCGACAGGGAGAAGGTGGCAATCAGCCCCAGCATTTT.

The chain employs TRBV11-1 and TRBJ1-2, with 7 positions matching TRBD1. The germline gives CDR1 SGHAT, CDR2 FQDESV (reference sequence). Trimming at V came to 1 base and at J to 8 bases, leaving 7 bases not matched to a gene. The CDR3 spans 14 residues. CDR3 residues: CASSLGQGNAGYTF. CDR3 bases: TGTGCCAGCAGCTTAGGACAGGGCAATGCGGGCTACACCTTC.

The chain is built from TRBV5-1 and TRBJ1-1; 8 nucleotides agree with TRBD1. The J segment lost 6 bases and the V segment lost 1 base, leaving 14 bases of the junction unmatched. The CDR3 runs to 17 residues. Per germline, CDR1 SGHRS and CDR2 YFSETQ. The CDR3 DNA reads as TGCGCCAGCAGCTTGCGGGGGGACAGGACGGTCATCCCTGAAGCTTTCTTT. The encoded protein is CASSLRGDRTVIPEAFF.

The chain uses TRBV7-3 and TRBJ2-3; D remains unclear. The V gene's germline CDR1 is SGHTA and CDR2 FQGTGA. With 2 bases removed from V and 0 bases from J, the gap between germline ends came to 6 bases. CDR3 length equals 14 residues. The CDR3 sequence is CASSLGVSTDTQYF. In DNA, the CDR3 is TGTGCCAGCAGCTTAGGGGTTAGCACAGATACGCAGTATTTT.

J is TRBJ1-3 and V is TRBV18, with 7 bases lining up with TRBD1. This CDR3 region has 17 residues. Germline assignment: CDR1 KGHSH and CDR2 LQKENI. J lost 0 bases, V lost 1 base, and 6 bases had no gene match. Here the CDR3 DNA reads TGTGCCAGCTCACCACTAAACAGGGGAAGCTCTGGAAACACCATATATTTT. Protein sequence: CASSPLNRGSSGNTIYF.

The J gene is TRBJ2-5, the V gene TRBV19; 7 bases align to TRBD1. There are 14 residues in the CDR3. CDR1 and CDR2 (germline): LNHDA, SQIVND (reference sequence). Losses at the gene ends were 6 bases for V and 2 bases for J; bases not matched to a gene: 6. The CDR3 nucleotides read TGTGCCAGTAGCCGCCGGGACAGACAAGAGACCCAGTACTTC. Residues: CASSRRDRQETQYF.

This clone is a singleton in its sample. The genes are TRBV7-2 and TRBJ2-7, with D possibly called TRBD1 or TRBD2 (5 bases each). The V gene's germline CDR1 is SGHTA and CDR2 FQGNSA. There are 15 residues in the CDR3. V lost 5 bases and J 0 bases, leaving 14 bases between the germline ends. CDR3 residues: CASSPGPQTSYEQYF. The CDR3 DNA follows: TGTGCCAGCAGCCCGGGGCCACAGACCTCCTACGAGCAGTACTTC.

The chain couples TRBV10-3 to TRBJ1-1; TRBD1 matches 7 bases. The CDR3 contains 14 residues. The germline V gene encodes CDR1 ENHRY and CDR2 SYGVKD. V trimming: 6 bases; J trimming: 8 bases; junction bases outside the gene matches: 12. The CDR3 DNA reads TGTGCCATCAGCTTTGGTACAGGGGTACCCGAAGCTTTCTTT. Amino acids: CAISFGTGVPEAFF.

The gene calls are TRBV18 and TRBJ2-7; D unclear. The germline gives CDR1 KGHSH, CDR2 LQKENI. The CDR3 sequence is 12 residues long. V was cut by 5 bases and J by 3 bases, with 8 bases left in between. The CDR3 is CASSTGYYEQYF. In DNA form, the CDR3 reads TGTGCCAGCTCAACCGGATACTACGAGCAGTACTTC.

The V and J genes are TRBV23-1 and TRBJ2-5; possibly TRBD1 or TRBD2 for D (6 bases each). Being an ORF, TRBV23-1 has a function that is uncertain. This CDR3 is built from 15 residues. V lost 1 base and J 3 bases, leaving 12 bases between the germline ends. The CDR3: CASSQLGGGKETQYF. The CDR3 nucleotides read TGCGCCAGCAGTCAATTGGGGGGCGGAAAAGAGACCCAGTACTTC.

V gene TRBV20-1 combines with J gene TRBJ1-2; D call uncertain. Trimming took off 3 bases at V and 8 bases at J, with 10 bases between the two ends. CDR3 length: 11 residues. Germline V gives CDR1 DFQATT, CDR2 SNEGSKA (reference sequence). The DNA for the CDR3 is TGCAGTGCTAGTCGTTCCGACGGCTACACCTTC. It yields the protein CSASRSDGYTF.

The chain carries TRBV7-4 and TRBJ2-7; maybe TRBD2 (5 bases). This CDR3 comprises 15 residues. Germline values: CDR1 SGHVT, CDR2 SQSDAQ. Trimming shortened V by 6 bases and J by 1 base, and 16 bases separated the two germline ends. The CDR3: CASSYTRTLSYEQYF. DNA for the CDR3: TGTGCCAGCAGTTACACTAGGACCCTTTCCTACGAGCAGTACTTC. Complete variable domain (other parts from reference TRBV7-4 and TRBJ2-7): GAGVSQSPRYKVAKRGRDVALRCDSISGHVTLYWYRQTLGQGSEVLTYSQSDAQRDKSGRPSGRFSAERPERSVSTLKIQRTEQGDSAVYLCASSYTRTLSYEQYFGPGTRLTVT.

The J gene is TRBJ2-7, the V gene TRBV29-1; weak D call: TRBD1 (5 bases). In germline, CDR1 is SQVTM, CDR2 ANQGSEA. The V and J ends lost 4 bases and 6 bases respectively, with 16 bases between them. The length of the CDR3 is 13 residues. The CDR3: CSVGSYQGSEQYF. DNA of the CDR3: TGCAGCGTTGGATCTTACCAGGGAAGCGAGCAGTACTTC.

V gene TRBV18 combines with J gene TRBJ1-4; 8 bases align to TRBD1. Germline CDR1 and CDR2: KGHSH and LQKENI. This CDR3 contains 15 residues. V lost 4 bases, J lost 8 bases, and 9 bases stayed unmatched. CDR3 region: CASSLQTGAAEKLFF. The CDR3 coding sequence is TGTGCCAGCTCACTACAGACAGGGGCGGCCGAAAAACTGTTTTTT.

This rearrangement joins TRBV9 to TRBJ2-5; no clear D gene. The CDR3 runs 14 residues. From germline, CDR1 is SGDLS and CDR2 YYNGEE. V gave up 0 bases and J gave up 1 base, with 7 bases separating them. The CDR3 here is CASSVGNTQETQYF. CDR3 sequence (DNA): TGTGCCAGCAGCGTAGGGAACACCCAAGAGACCCAGTACTTC.

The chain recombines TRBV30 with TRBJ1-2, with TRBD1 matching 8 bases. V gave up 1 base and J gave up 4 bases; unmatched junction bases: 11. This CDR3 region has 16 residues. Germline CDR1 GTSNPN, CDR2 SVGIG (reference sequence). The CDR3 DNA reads TGTGCCTGGAGTGGGGGGGGCAGGGGGCGACGCTATGGCTACACCTTC. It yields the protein CAWSGGGRGRRYGYTF.

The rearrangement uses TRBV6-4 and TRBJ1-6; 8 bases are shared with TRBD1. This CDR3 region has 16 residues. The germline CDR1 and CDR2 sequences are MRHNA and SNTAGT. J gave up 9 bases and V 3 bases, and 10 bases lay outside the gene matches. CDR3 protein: CASSEGSGTGGSPLHF. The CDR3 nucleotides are TGTGCCAGCAGTGAAGGATCGGGGACAGGAGGTTCACCCCTCCACTTT.

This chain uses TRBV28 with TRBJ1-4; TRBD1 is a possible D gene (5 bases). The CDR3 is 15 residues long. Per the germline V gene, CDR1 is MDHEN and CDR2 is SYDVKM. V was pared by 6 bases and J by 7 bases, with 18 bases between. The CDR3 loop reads CASSLPLGLGEKLFF. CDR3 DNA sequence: TGTGCCAGCAGCCTGCCTCTGGGACTTGGTGAAAAACTGTTTTTT.

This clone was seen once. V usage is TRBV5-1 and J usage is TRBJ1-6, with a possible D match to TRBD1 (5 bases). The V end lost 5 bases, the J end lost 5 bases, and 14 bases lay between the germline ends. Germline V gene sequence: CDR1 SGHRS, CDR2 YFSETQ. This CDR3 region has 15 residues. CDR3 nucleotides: TGCGCCAGCAGAAACCCGGGACCAGATAATTCACCCCTCCACTTT. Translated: CASRNPGPDNSPLHF.

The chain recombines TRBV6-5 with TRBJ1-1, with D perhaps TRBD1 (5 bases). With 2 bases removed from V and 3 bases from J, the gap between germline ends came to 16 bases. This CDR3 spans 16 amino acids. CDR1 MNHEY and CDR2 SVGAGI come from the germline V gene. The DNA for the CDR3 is TGTGCCAGCAGTTACCCCGACAGCTTAGTCCACACTGAAGCTTTCTTT. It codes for CASSYPDSLVHTEAFF.

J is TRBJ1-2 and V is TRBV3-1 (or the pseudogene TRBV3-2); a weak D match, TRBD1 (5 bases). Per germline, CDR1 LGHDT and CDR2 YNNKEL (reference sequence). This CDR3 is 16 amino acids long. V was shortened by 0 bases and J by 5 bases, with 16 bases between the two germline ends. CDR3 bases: TGTGCCAGCAGCCAAGATCTCCGGGACCTAAGGTATGGCTACACCTTC. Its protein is CASSQDLRDLRYGYTF.